Listed below are T cell receptor beta chains from one sample, sequenced in a study of blood T cell repertoires in COVID-19. The data were produced by immunoSEQ multiplex PCR, yet TCRdb's version contains in-frame clones alone and is incomplete. Of about 290,000 clones in the sample, approximately 88% were seen once. The specimen sequenced was PBMCs or T cells enriched from blood (not recorded which). The source of these receptors is a woman in her thirties or forties who had recovered from COVID-19. Each CDR3 is given with its conserved first and last residue. The order of the fields is J gene, V gene, CDR3 protein.

J gene: TRBJ2-1; V gene: TRBV29-1; CDR3 protein: CSVVGLALGSYNEQFF
J gene: TRBJ2-1; V gene: TRBV5-5; CDR3 protein: CASSLEWPGQLYNEQFF
J gene: TRBJ1-1; V gene: TRBV3-1/TRBV3-2; CDR3 protein: CASSQGFGTDTEAFF
J gene: TRBJ1-2; V gene: TRBV30; CDR3 protein: CAWAPGRYGYTF
J gene: TRBJ2-4; V gene: TRBV7-2; CDR3 protein: CASSWGLAGGPGNIQYF
J gene: TRBJ2-5; V gene: TRBV20-1; CDR3 protein: CSASVGGQETQYF
J gene: TRBJ2-2; V gene: TRBV9; CDR3 protein: CASSGASNTGELFF
J gene: TRBJ1-1; V gene: TRBV27; CDR3 protein: CASSLVRGTEAFF
J gene: TRBJ1-2; V gene: TRBV6-4; CDR3 protein: CASSPQGLIGYTF
J gene: TRBJ2-2; V gene: TRBV11-1; CDR3 protein: CASSLQVRTGELFF
J gene: TRBJ1-6; V gene: TRBV11-1; CDR3 protein: CASSKYRGGSPLHF
J gene: TRBJ1-2; V gene: TRBV7-2; CDR3 protein: CASSPDAGNYNYGYTF
J gene: TRBJ1-4; V gene: TRBV12-3/TRBV12-4; CDR3 protein: CASSPGQGKLFF
J gene: TRBJ2-3; V gene: TRBV21-1; CDR3 protein: CASRGQGPDTQYF
J gene: TRBJ1-4; V gene: TRBV6-5; CDR3 protein: CASSFGQNEKLFF
J gene: TRBJ1-2; V gene: TRBV5-1; CDR3 protein: CASSSDRVGGYTF
J gene: TRBJ1-2; V gene: TRBV13; CDR3 protein: CASSSRGQANYGYTF
J gene: TRBJ2-5; V gene: TRBV3-1/TRBV3-2; CDR3 protein: CASSQASSGGETQYF
J gene: TRBJ2-1; V gene: TRBV6-2/TRBV6-3; CDR3 protein: CASSWTRSSYNEQFF
J gene: TRBJ2-3; V gene: TRBV27; CDR3 protein: CASNTGKGTDTQYF
J gene: TRBJ2-1; V gene: TRBV5-1; CDR3 protein: CASSGSGSYNEQFF
J gene: TRBJ2-6; V gene: TRBV5-1; CDR3 protein: CASKARERGTTNSGANVLTF
J gene: TRBJ2-2; V gene: TRBV5-6; CDR3 protein: CASSLLAGGNTGELFF
J gene: TRBJ2-3; V gene: TRBV21-1; CDR3 protein: CASSKCRDSGSSTDTQYF
J gene: TRBJ1-2; V gene: TRBV3-1/TRBV3-2; CDR3 protein: CASSQGSVPRGYGYTF
J gene: TRBJ1-1; V gene: TRBV5-1; CDR3 protein: CASSLGVPQGTTEAFF
J gene: TRBJ1-5; V gene: TRBV6-1; CDR3 protein: CASSAGGTSNQPQHF
J gene: TRBJ2-2; V gene: TRBV7-3; CDR3 protein: CASSLAVAGDFSGELFF
J gene: TRBJ1-2; V gene: TRBV5-6; CDR3 protein: CASSLETHRGLHGYTF
J gene: TRBJ1-1; V gene: TRBV30; CDR3 protein: CAWRAGFATEAFF
J gene: TRBJ2-7; V gene: TRBV5-1; CDR3 protein: CASSLEGTSGPSNEQYF
J gene: TRBJ1-2; V gene: TRBV6-2/TRBV6-3; CDR3 protein: CASSDGPSVGYGYTF
J gene: TRBJ1-2; V gene: TRBV11-2; CDR3 protein: CASSLEAGSGYGYTF
J gene: TRBJ2-7; V gene: TRBV18; CDR3 protein: CASSERLAGDNEQYF
J gene: TRBJ2-5; V gene: TRBV7-2; CDR3 protein: CASSLLAGETQYF
J gene: TRBJ2-2; V gene: TRBV14; CDR3 protein: CASSRSRGFTNTGELFF
J gene: TRBJ1-1; V gene: TRBV24-1; CDR3 protein: CATSDLKAAKNTEAFF
J gene: TRBJ2-1; V gene: TRBV27; CDR3 protein: CASSLSGQGHVNEQFF
J gene: TRBJ1-1; V gene: TRBV4-1; CDR3 protein: CASSRRDRGWDTEAFF
J gene: TRBJ2-5; V gene: TRBV2; CDR3 protein: CASSDGEGGETQYF
J gene: TRBJ2-5; V gene: TRBV3-1/TRBV3-2; CDR3 protein: CASSQDVRDRDETQYF
J gene: TRBJ2-7; V gene: TRBV6-5; CDR3 protein: CASSYTLSRGYEQYF
J gene: TRBJ1-4; V gene: TRBV21-1; CDR3 protein: CASSKEVGGANEKLFF
J gene: TRBJ2-7; V gene: TRBV6-2/TRBV6-3; CDR3 protein: CASSFTLGLAGSSSYEQYF
J gene: TRBJ2-2; V gene: TRBV6-5; CDR3 protein: CASSLGQGSTGELFF
J gene: TRBJ1-2; V gene: TRBV5-5; CDR3 protein: CASSLRGNYGYTF
J gene: TRBJ1-2; V gene: TRBV29-1; CDR3 protein: CSVEEESRNYGYTF